Listed below are T cell receptor beta chains from one sample, sequenced in a study of Ad26.COV2.S vaccination and SARS-CoV-2 variants. The assay was immunoSEQ multiplex PCR, and TCRdb's table has in-frame clones only and misses some. The table lists roughly 300,000 clones, less than 90% of them singletons, with 9.5% to 12% in the top ten. The sample here was peripheral blood, taken in a trial of Ad26.COV2.S vaccine versus placebo. These TCRs come from a person between 18 and 60 years old who received the Ad26.COV2.S COVID-19 vaccine or a placebo. The conserved cysteine and the conserved F or W are not part of the CDR3 here. The listing skips clone size in some rows; elsewhere it reads once, few, many or a size class.

clone size	V gene	J gene	CDR3 protein
.	TRBV2	TRBJ2-1	ASKVTGAHNEQF
.	TRBV28	TRBJ2-5	ASSDRGQETQY
.	TRBV6-2/TRBV6-3	TRBJ2-7	ASSPLYGSGRAVTYEQY
once	TRBV19	TRBJ1-2	ASSIYGRGHGYT
.	TRBV27	TRBJ2-7	ASGPLGYEQY
.	TRBV4-3	TRBJ1-1	ASSQVSQEAGNTEAF
.	TRBV7-8	TRBJ2-5	ASSPRETQY
few	TRBV19	TRBJ2-7	ASSKEDATSALYEQY
.	TRBV5-5	TRBJ2-7	ASSLSGMPPYEQY
.	TRBV28	TRBJ1-6	ASSFPGSGDSPLH
.	TRBV7-2	TRBJ1-4	ASSLGGSGNEKLF
.	TRBV7-2	TRBJ2-1	ASSLRQGPNNEQF
.	TRBV28	TRBJ1-5	ASRRQGYSNQPQH
.	TRBV2	TRBJ1-1	ATDGGGTEAF
.	TRBV2	TRBJ1-2	ASSDIRGRWGYT
.	TRBV5-6	TRBJ2-4	ASSLSRDRGLNIQY
.	TRBV19	TRBJ2-2	ASRQQGAGELF
.	TRBV4-3	TRBJ2-1	ASSQELESSGF
.	TRBV27	TRBJ2-2	ASRLGFRETGELF
.	TRBV4-1	TRBJ2-1	ASSQGGDRHWGEQF
.	TRBV18	TRBJ2-3	ASSFNREDTQY
.	TRBV19	TRBJ2-7	ASSPGQILYEQY
.	TRBV7-3	TRBJ2-3	ASSLTSGRAADTQY
.	TRBV27	TRBJ1-2	ASSPRTGVGEGYT
.	TRBV4-3	TRBJ2-7	ASSQERGSSYEQY
.	TRBV3-1/TRBV3-2	TRBJ2-4	ASSQVRSGGSIAKNIQY
.	TRBV5-1	TRBJ2-7	ASSRRTGDGDEQY
.	TRBV5-1	TRBJ2-3	ASSLSGHGTDTQY
.	TRBV5-1	TRBJ2-3	ASSFAHSTDTQY
.	TRBV3-1/TRBV3-2	TRBJ1-4	ASSQGVTGGTNEKLF
few	TRBV7-9	TRBJ2-1	ASSSGLAGINEQF
.	TRBV9	TRBJ1-6	ASSVGTGEKSPLH
.	TRBV7-9	TRBJ1-1	ASSADIMNTEAF
.	TRBV6-1	TRBJ2-2	ASSDPGENTGELF
.	TRBV6-5	TRBJ2-7	ATRFRPNYEQY
.	TRBV6-2/TRBV6-3	TRBJ1-1	ASSLQGATEAF
once	TRBV30	TRBJ1-3	AWSVDSSGNTIY
once	TRBV7-9	TRBJ1-4	ASSRGQREKLF
few	TRBV19	TRBJ2-3	ASSKGGNTDTQY
.	TRBV18	TRBJ2-7	ASSPTGRYEQY
medium-sized	TRBV6-1	TRBJ2-5	ASSEKADLETQY
.	TRBV27	TRBJ2-7	ATRRGPLSYEQY
once	TRBV28	TRBJ2-5	ASSPGTPQETQY
.	TRBV5-5	TRBJ2-1	ASSPLQELQF
.	TRBV28	TRBJ2-1	ASVSGTGEQF
.	TRBV29-1	TRBJ1-4	SVLLGVNEKLF
.	TRBV7-9	TRBJ1-4	ASSLVGTGDEKLF
.	TRBV28	TRBJ1-2	ASKEPPPAGNYGYT
few	TRBV3-1/TRBV3-2	TRBJ2-7	ASSQGTGTYEQY
.	TRBV10-1	TRBJ2-5	ASSFGTTGETQY
.	TRBV30	TRBJ2-3	ASPDPFSTDTQY